One sample yielded the 20 T cell receptor beta chains listed below, sequenced in a study of T-cell memory formation after mild COVID-19. TCRdb fed the 5' RACE reads into MiXCR, producing one record per CDR3 protein. In the table there are approximately 100,000 distinct CDR3 sequences, approximately 17% of which are singletons. The sequenced sample consisted of PBMCs or a T cell subset sorted from them (not recorded which). The receptors shown here come from an adult woman who had mild COVID-19 (a few samples of this study predate the infection). Cell type and time point are not known.

This clonotype was seen only a few times. V and J are TRBV12-3 or TRBV12-4 and TRBJ1-1, with 7 bases lining up with TRBD1. V dropped 6 bases and J dropped 0; count of bases not matched to a gene: 4. This CDR3 has 14 residues. This CDR3 reads CASSIQGMNTEAFF. Here the CDR3 DNA reads TGTGCCAGCAGCATACAGGGGATGAACACTGAAGCTTTCTTT.

The V call is TRBV12-3 or TRBV12-4, the J call TRBJ2-6; D is unresolved. This CDR3 contains 14 residues. V gave up 8 bases and J gave up 0 bases, with 8 bases separating them. The CDR3 nucleotides are TGTGCCAGCCGACCGAGCTCTGGGGCCAACGTCCTGACTTTC. Its translation is CASRPSSGANVLTF.

The V and J genes are TRBV5-1 and TRBJ2-1; 13 bases match TRBD2. CDR1 is SGHRS and CDR2 is YFSETQ in the germline V gene. The CDR3 has 14 amino acids. J lost 4 bases, V lost 7 bases, and 2 bases had no gene match. The CDR3 DNA reads TGCGCCAGCGGGACTAGCGGGGCTTACAATGAGCAGTTCTTC. This translates into CASGTSGAYNEQFF.

This clonotype occurred a few times. This chain links TRBV4-1 with TRBJ1-5; D remains unclear. V lost 2 bases, J lost 1 base, and 6 bases lay in between. The CDR3 sequence is 14 residues long. Germline CDR1 MGHRA, CDR2 YSYEKL. Here the CDR3 DNA reads TGCGCCAGCAGCCAAAGACTCAGCAATCAGCCCCAGCATTTT. Its translation: CASSQRLSNQPQHF.

This clonotype showed up just a few times. The V gene is TRBV18, the J gene TRBJ2-1; D not certain. The CDR3 loop spans 15 amino acids. Germline loops: CDR1 KGHSH, CDR2 LQKENI. V was cut by 2 bases and J by 7 bases, with 15 bases left in between. CDR3 sequence (DNA): TGTGCCAGCTCACCATGGGCCACAAGTGGGAATGAGCAGTTCTTC. The encoded protein is CASSPWATSGNEQFF. Complete variable domain (other parts from reference TRBV18 and TRBJ2-1): NAGVMQNPRHLVRRRGQEARLRCSPMKGHSHVYWYRQLPEEGLKFMVYLQKENIIDESGMPKERFSAEFPKEGPSILRIQQVVRGDSAAYFCASSPWATSGNEQFFGPGTRLTVL.

This clonotype was counted a few times. V gene TRBV12-3 or TRBV12-4 combines with J gene TRBJ2-3; 9 bases agree with TRBD1. This CDR3 spans 13 amino acids. V gave up 6 bases and J gave up 4 bases; unmatched junction bases: 2. Here the CDR3 DNA reads TGTGCCAGCAGAAGGACAGGGGCAGATACGCAGTATTTT. Its translation is CASRRTGADTQYF.

CDR3 DNA: TGTGCCAGCAGTGAAGGGACGGATTACAATGAGCAGTTCTTC. Amino acid sequence: CASSEGTDYNEQFF. This rearrangement joins TRBV6-1 to TRBJ2-1; no clear D gene. Trimming removed 1 base at V and 4 bases at J, with 8 bases between. The CDR3 length is 14 residues. In germline, CDR1 is MNHNS, CDR2 SASEGT.

There are many counts of this clonotype. The V and J genes are TRBV4-2 and TRBJ2-1, with D unresolved. V shed 0 bases and J shed 4 bases, with 7 bases lying between them. This CDR3 has 14 amino acids. The germline gives CDR1 LGHNA, CDR2 YNFKEQ. The CDR3 nucleotides read TGTGCCAGCAGCCAAGATTTGGGATACAATGAGCAGTTCTTC. This gives the protein CASSQDLGYNEQFF.

This clonotype was detected a few times. CDR3 sequence reads: CASSGWGSYNEQFF. Written as DNA, the CDR3 is TGTGCCAGCAGCGGGTGGGGATCCTACAATGAGCAGTTCTTC. The chain has TRBV7-2 and TRBJ2-1; D uncertain. The CDR3 has 14 amino acids. Trimming cost V 5 bases and J 1 base, with 9 bases left between them. Per germline, CDR1 SGHTA and CDR2 FQGNSA.

This clonotype has just a few counts. CDR3 bases: TGTGCCTGGAGTTTGACCGGGGAGCTGTTTTTT. Translation gives CAWSLTGELFF. The gene calls are TRBV30 and TRBJ2-2; D not resolved. CDR3 length: 11 amino acids. Trimming took off 2 bases at V and 5 bases at J, with 3 bases between the two ends. The germline V gene has CDR1 GTSNPN and CDR2 SVGIG (reference sequence).

This clonotype has a handful of counts. The chain carries TRBV7-3 and TRBJ2-1, with D possibly TRBD2 on 6 matching bases. V was pared by 2 bases and J by 8 bases, with 7 bases between. Germline CDR1 is SGHTA and CDR2 is FQGTGA. The CDR3 runs 12 residues. The CDR3: CASSLPGDEQFF. The CDR3 DNA reads TGTGCCAGCAGCTTACCGGGGGATGAGCAGTTCTTC.

The chain employs TRBV20-1 and TRBJ2-1; TRBD2 aligns across 7 bases. This CDR3 contains 15 residues. Germline V gives CDR1 DFQATT, CDR2 SNEGSKA (reference sequence). V lost 0 bases to trimming and J lost 8 bases; unmatched junction nucleotides: 10. The CDR3 region is CSARDWSGRIDEQFF. The DNA of the CDR3 is TGCAGTGCTAGAGATTGGTCCGGGAGGATCGATGAGCAGTTCTTC.

In its sample, this clonotype ranks as medium-sized (0.01 to 0.1%). The chain employs TRBV29-1 and TRBJ2-1; 9 positions match TRBD1. With V trimmed by 7 bases and J by 8 bases, 6 bases remained unmatched. The V gene's germline CDR1 is SQVTM and CDR2 ANQGSEA. The CDR3 runs 12 residues. CDR3 sequence: CSARTGEYEQFF. CDR3 nucleotides: TGCAGCGCCCGGACAGGGGAGTATGAGCAGTTCTTC.

The chain has TRBV12-3 or TRBV12-4 and TRBJ1-2, with 7 bases fitting TRBD1. The CDR3 sequence is 15 residues long. V lost 6 bases to trimming and J lost 5 bases; unmatched junction nucleotides: 12. In DNA, the CDR3 is TGTGCCAGCAGCCAATATGCCGGGACAGCTTATGGCTACACCTTC. It codes for CASSQYAGTAYGYTF.

The chain couples TRBV5-1 to TRBJ2-1, with no clear D. Per the germline V gene, CDR1 is SGHRS and CDR2 is YFSETQ. Deletions cut 8 bases from V and 5 bases from J, with 11 bases between. The CDR3 contains 12 residues. The CDR3 reads CASYISNNEQFF. CDR3 coding DNA: TGCGCCAGTTACATTTCTAACAATGAGCAGTTCTTC.

V gene TRBV6-1 combines with J gene TRBJ1-1, with 9 bases identical to TRBD1. The junction had 5 bases not matched to a gene; V was cut back by 8 bases and J by 1 base. Germline CDR1 reads MNHNS; CDR2 reads SASEGT. This CDR3 has 14 amino acids. DNA for the CDR3: TGTGCCAGCGACGGACAGGGGACGAACACTGAAGCTTTCTTT. Its translation: CASDGQGTNTEAFF.

This clonotype was detected many times. The chain carries TRBV4-2 and TRBJ2-7; D remains ambiguous. Per germline, CDR1 LGHNA and CDR2 YNFKEQ. V was clipped by 4 bases and J by 3 bases, with 10 bases between them. This CDR3 is built from 13 residues. CDR3 amino acids: CASSPPDLYEQYF. Written as DNA, the CDR3 is TGTGCCAGCAGCCCCCCTGACCTCTACGAGCAGTACTTC.

This chain connects TRBV6-6 to TRBJ2-1; no definite D call. Trimming pared 2 bases from V and 0 bases from J, leaving 17 bases between. The CDR3 runs 18 residues. Per germline, CDR1 MNHNY and CDR2 SVGAGI (reference sequence). CDR3 loop: CASSYPPNMESSYNEQFF. For the CDR3, the DNA is TGTGCCAGCAGTTACCCTCCTAATATGGAAAGCTCCTACAATGAGCAGTTCTTC.

The chain couples TRBV4-2 to TRBJ2-3; D not certain. Germline values: CDR1 LGHNA, CDR2 YNFKEQ. The CDR3 runs 13 residues. V was shortened by 0 bases and J by 7 bases, with 8 bases between the two germline ends. The CDR3 loop is CASSQDDVYTQYF. For the CDR3, the DNA is TGTGCCAGCAGCCAAGATGATGTATATACGCAGTATTTT.

V gene TRBV7-3 combines with J gene TRBJ2-1; D is possibly TRBD1 (6 bases). The germline CDR1 and CDR2 sequences are SGHTA and FQGTGA. With 3 bases removed from V and 8 bases from J, the gap between germline ends came to 11 bases. This CDR3 is built from 13 residues. The CDR3, as DNA: TGTGCCAGCAGCTTGGGGACATGGGATGAGCAGTTCTTC. It specifies CASSLGTWDEQFF.